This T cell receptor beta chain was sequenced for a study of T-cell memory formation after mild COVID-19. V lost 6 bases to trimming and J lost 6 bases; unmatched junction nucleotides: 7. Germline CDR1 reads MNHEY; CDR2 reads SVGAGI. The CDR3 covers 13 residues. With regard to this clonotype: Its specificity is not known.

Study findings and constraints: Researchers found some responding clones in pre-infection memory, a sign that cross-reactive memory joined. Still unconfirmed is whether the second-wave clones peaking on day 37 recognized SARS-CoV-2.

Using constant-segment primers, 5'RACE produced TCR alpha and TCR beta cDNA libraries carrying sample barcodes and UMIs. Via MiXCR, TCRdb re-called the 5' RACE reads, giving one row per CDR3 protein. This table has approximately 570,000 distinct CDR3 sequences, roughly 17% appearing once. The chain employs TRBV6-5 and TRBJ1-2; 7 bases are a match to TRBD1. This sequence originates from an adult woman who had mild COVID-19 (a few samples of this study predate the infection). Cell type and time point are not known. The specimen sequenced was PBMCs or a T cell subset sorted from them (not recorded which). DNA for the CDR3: TGTGCCAGCAGACGACAGGGATTAAATGGCTACACCTTC. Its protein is CASRRQGLNGYTF.